This T cell receptor beta chain was obtained from a study of cytomegalovirus exposure and HLA in healthy donors. Across the whole study: An analysis done earlier identified 117 million unique TCR beta sequences from about 180 million T cells. Findings and limits, study-wide: The study designated 150 or so TCR beta chains cytomegalovirus-associated. It was confirmed in vitro that a few of the CMV-associated chains were specific for CMV antigens.

CDR3 length: 16 amino acids. V was clipped by 2 bases and J by 0 bases, with 8 bases between them. Germline V gives CDR1 SNHLY, CDR2 FYNNEI. In the case of this clone: Its cognate antigen is unknown.

The PCR contained 60 Vbeta and 13 Jbeta primers. Generated by immunoSEQ multiplex PCR, the TCRdb table keeps only in-frame clones and is missing some. The sample lists some 190,000 clones, roughly 76% seen once, with approximately 2% in the top ten. The clonotype originates from a woman aged 25 to 39 in good health and CMV-seropositive. The material sequenced was PBMCs. The genes are TRBV2 and TRBJ1-6, with TRBD1 as a possible D gene (5 bases). DNA of the CDR3: TGTGCCAGCAGTGAACGGGGGGGCTCCTATAATTCACCCCTCCACTTT. Translation gives CASSERGGSYNSPLHF. The full variable domain, completed using reference TRBV2 and TRBJ1-6, is EPEVTQTPSHQVTQMGQEVILRCVPISNHLYFYWYRQILGQKVEFLVSFYNNEISEKSEIFDDQFSVERPDGSNFTLKIRSTKLEDSAMYFCASSERGGSYNSPLHFGNGTRLTVT.